This TCR beta chain was identified in a study of T cell responses to AZD1222 COVID-19 vaccine. On the study more broadly: Some second doses came at about 4 weeks and others at about 12 weeks; these were pooled. General study points: Donors were chiefly white British, with a greater number of females, and clonal diversity was perhaps underestimated.

This clone was seen only once. Its specificity is unknown. The protocol was immunoSEQ multiplex PCR, while the TCRdb copy is restricted to in-frame clones and leaves out a portion. The sample lists 120,000 to 150,000 clones, roughly nine tenths seen once, with approximately 1.5% in the top ten. The sequenced sample was peripheral blood, obtained on day 0 of AZD1222 vaccination. This clonotype was sampled from an adult in good health.

The CDR3 sequence is CASSTTGGNYGYTF. CDR3 sequence (DNA): TGTGCCAGCAGCACGACAGGGGGAAACTATGGCTACACCTTC. This rearrangement joins TRBV5-6 to TRBJ1-2, with TRBD1 identical over 9 bases. V lost 4 bases, J lost 2 bases, and 3 bases stayed unmatched. This CDR3 is built from 14 residues. Germline-derived CDR1 and CDR2 are SGHDT and YYEEEE. The entire variable domain, with the rest obtained from reference TRBV5-6 and TRBJ1-2, is as follows: DAGVTQSPTHLIKTRGQQVTLRCSPKSGHDTVSWYQQALGQGPQFIFQYYEEEERQRGNFPDRFSGHQFPNYSSELNVNALLLGDSALYLCASSTTGGNYGYTFGSGTRLTVV.